This T cell receptor (beta chain) was identified during a study of shared clonotypes between healthy human individuals. The authors loaded around 190 ng DNA, about 30,000 T cell genomes, into sorted-subset replicate PCRs. Profiled with immunoSEQ multiplex PCR; TCRdb holds only in-frame clones, not every one. This table has about 2 million clones, approximately 94% appearing once. Naive CD8 cells, CD45RO-negative and positively selected for CCR7, excluded terminally differentiated effector memory CD45RA+ cells. Germline V gene lookup returns CDR1 SGHVS and CDR2 FQNEAQ. Trimming cost V 4 bases and J 4 bases; bases outside gene matches: 11. The CDR3 spans 17 residues.

The chain joins TRBV7-8 to TRBJ2-1; TRBD2 agrees at 9 bases. The TCR was taken from a man aged 18 to 30 in good health. The sample comprised naive CD8+ T cells sorted from blood. The CDR3 sequence: CASSSRLAEREYNEQFF. The CDR3 nucleotides read TGTGCCAGCAGCTCCCGACTAGCGGAGAGGGAATACAATGAGCAGTTCTTC.